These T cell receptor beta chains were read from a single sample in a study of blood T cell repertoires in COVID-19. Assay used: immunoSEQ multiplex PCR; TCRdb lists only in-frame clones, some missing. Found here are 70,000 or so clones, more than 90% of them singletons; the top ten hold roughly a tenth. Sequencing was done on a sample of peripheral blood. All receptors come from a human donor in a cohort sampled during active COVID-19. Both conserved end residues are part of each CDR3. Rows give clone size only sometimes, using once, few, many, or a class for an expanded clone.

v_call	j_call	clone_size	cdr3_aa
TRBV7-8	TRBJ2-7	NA	CASSLRQGLEQYF
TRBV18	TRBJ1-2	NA	CASSPATGGHGYTF
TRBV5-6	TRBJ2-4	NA	CASSFSPGNWDKNIQYF
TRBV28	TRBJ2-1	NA	CASSSRDNEQFF
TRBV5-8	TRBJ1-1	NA	CASSLRSGPTEAFF
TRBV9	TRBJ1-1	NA	CASSKEVNTEAFF
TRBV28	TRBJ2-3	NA	CASSSIPQGLAGGTQYF
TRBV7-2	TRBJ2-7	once	CASSSLPSRAGETEQYF
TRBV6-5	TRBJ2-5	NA	CASSRGRGGETQYF
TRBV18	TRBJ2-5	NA	CASSRDSQETQYF
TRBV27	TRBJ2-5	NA	CASSLSPDSQETQYF
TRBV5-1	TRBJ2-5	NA	CASSQQGLAGYQETQYF
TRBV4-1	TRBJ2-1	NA	CASSQVSRTNNEQFF
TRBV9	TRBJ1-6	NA	CASSGQGAENSPLHF
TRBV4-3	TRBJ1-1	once	CASSQVGLRMWTEAFF
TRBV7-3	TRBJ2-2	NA	CASSLSREPTGELFF
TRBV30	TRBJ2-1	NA	CAWRSGSFSNEQFF
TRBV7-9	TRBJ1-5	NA	CASRERGQGFSNQPQHF
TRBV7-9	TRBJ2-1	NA	CASSLSNNEQFF
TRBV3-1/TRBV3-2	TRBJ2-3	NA	CASSQGILAGFDTQYF
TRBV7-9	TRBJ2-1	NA	CASRDKGVQFF
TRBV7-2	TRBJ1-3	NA	CASSIQPLGDSGSGNTIYF
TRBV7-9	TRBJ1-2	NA	CASSSRTAEVGQYGYTF
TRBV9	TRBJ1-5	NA	CASSVSGTSNQPQHF
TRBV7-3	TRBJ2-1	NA	CASSLTGVNNEQFF
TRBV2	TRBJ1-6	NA	CASRGQHNSPLHF
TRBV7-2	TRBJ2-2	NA	CASSLSLDRDTGELFF
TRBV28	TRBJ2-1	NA	CASSLETGSFYNEQFF
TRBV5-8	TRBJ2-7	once	CASSLWTSTHEQYF
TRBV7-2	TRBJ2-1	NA	CASSLGSGSPYNEQFF
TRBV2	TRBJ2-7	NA	CASSESFTYEQYF
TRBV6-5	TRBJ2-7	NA	CASSPGLAANYEQYF
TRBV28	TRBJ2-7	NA	CGLDRPAYEQYF
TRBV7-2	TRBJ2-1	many	CASSLARYEQFF
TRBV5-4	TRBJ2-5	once	CASRPRYQETQYF
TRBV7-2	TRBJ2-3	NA	CASSFRPGSGRDDTQYF
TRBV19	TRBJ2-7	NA	CASSPTGGFYEQYF
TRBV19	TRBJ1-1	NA	CASSQGVRANTEAFF
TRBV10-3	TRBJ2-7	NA	CAISEFGGSYEQYF
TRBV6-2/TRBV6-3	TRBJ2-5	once	CASSLQETQYF
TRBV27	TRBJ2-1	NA	CASRRTSGRANEQFF
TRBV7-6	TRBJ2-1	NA	CASSLGASGRHNYNEQFF
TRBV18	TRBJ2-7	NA	CASSPLQSNEQYF
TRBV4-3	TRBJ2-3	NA	CASSQGQRGTDTQYF
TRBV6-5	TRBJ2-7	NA	CASSSGEGDEQYF
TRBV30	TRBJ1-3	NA	CAWSADPGGSGNTIYF
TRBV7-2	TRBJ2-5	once	CASSLAVGPQETQYF
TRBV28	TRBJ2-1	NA	CASSFTHGSLATDNEQFF
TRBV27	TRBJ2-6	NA	CASSLQVGANVLTF
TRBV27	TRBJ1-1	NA	CASSSTANTEAFF
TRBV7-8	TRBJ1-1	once	CASSLADRAHTEAFF
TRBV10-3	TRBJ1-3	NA	CAISLGQPSSGNTIYF
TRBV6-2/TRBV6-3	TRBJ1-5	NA	CASSYERTGFVTQPQHF
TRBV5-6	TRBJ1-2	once	CASNQDRVLGYTF
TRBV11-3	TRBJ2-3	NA	CASSQPGLAGTDTQYF
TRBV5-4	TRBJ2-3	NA	CASSLASGGGYSTDTQYF
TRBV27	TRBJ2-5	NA	CASSLAAREGQTQYF